What follows describes a single T cell receptor (beta chain). Its antigen is unknown. Amplification of TCR alpha and beta CDR3 regions from RNA used iRepertoire nested multiplex PCR. TCRdb ran MiXCR on the multiplex PCR reads and lists one entry per CDR3 protein. Of a few hundred thousand distinct CDR3 sequences detected, less than 50% appear once; the ten largest clones hold 12%. This sample was taken from a study of glioma-infiltrating T cells. Study-wide context: Low-grade gliomas were grade II; glioblastomas were grade IV at initial diagnosis. Dexamethasone exposure before glioma surgery was limited to six or fewer days.

Study findings and constraints: Very few CDR3 sequences were shared between tissue and blood. Non-neoplastic patients had below-expected tissue-blood divergence, while all gliomas exceeded expectation.

The receptor was isolated from a human donor with low-grade glioma or glioblastoma, undergoing nonglioma brain surgery, or in good health (not recorded which). The sequenced sample consisted of glioma tissue, nonneoplastic brain tissue, or PBMCs (not recorded which).

CDR3 loop: CASSYPPRNEQFF. CDR3 in DNA: TGTGCCAGCAGTTACCCTCCTCGTAATGAGCAGTTCTTC. The rearrangement links TRBV6-5 to TRBJ2-1; D unresolved. Germline V gives CDR1 MNHEY, CDR2 SVGAGI. Trimming left V 2 bases short and J 7 bases short, with 9 bases between. This CDR3 is built from 13 residues.